One TCR beta chain is described in this entry. The data stem from a study of shared clonotypes between healthy human individuals. The trim removed 5 bases at V and 9 bases at J, leaving 12 bases unmatched. Per germline, CDR1 SGHAT and CDR2 FQNNGV. CDR3 length: 15 residues. The data were produced by immunoSEQ multiplex PCR, yet TCRdb's version contains in-frame clones alone and is incomplete. This sample has 400,000 to 550,000 clones, with less than 80% found just once. The clonotype was recovered from a woman aged 40 to 50 in good health. Some clones in this sample may be carry-over from other donors' samples. The chain carries TRBV11-2 and TRBJ2-1, with TRBD2 matching over 8 bases. Material: PBMCs. The CDR3 bases are TGTGCCAGCAGCCCCGATAGCGGGAAGCGCGGTGAGCAGTTCTTC. This gives the protein CASSPDSGKRGEQFF.